This T cell receptor (beta chain) was profiled in a study of blood T cell repertoires in COVID-19. Study-wide context: T cells, B-cell-depleted T cells, or PBMCs supplied cDNA or gDNA.

In the study's own analysis: From reference gene primer amplification, estimates of nucleated cell counts were derived. Some clones are missing from TCRdb's copy, which holds only in-frame ones; the method was immunoSEQ multiplex PCR. D and trimming were read from the DNA, whereas the V and J calls and clone size are those reported in that table. The table records some 330,000 clones, around 87% of them present only once. The CDR3 is 15 residues long. Trimming took 4 bases from V and 5 from J; bases not matched to a gene: 9. Germline-derived CDR1 and CDR2 are LGHDT and YNNKEL (reference sequence). The gene calls are TRBV3-1 (or the pseudogene TRBV3-2) and TRBJ2-5; TRBD2 agrees at 8 bases. The receptor comes from a man aged 40-49 years in a cohort exposed to, infected with or recovered from COVID-19 (not recorded which). Sequencing was performed on PBMCs or T cells enriched from blood (not recorded which). CDR3 protein: CASSRTSGLGETQYF. CDR3 bases: TGTGCCAGCAGCCGCACTAGCGGCCTCGGGGAGACCCAGTACTTC.